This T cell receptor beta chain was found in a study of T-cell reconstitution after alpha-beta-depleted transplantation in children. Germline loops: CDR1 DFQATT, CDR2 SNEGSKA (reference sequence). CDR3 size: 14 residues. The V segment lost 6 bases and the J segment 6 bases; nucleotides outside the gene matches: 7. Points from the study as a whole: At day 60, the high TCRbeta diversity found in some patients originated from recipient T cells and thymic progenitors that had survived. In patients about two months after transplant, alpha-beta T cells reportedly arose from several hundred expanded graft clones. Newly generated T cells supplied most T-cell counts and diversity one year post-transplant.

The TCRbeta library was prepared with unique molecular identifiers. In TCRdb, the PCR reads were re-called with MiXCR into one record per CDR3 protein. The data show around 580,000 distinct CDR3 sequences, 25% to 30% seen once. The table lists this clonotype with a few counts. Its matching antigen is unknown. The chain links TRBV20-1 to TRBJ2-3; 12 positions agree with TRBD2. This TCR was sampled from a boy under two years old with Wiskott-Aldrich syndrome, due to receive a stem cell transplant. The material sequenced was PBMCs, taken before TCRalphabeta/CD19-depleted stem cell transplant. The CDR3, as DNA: TGCAGTGCGAGTCTAGCGGGAGGGTCGGATACGCAGTATTTT. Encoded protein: CSASLAGGSDTQYF.